The 17 T cell receptor beta chains reported below all come from one sample, sequenced in a study of blood T cell repertoires in COVID-19. The protocol was immunoSEQ multiplex PCR, while the TCRdb copy is restricted to in-frame clones and leaves out a portion. Of about 160,000 clones listed, 70% to 90% are singletons. The sample taken for sequencing was peripheral blood. These receptor sequences come from a man between 40 and 49 years old with acute or convalescent COVID-19.

The chain carries TRBV5-1 and TRBJ2-7; 8 bases fit TRBD1. The CDR3 runs to 15 residues. CDR1 is SGHRS and CDR2 is YFSETQ in the germline V gene. The junction had 4 bases not matched to a gene; V was cut back by 0 bases and J by 2 bases. The CDR3 spells CASSLDWTGTYEQYF. The CDR3 DNA is TGCGCCAGCAGCTTGGATTGGACAGGGACCTACGAGCAGTACTTC.

This rearrangement joins TRBV6-8 to TRBJ2-3; weak D call: TRBD2 (5 bases). Looked up from germline, CDR1 is MNHGY and CDR2 is SAAAGT. The CDR3 is 17 residues long. Trimming cost V 0 bases and J 2 bases, with 15 bases left between them. This CDR3 reads CASSYSVDSGYTDTQYF. CDR3 coding DNA: TGTGCCAGCAGTTACTCGGTGGACTCAGGTTACACAGATACGCAGTATTTT.

The chain is built from TRBV5-1 and TRBJ1-1, with 9 bases fitting TRBD1. Trimming took 3 bases from V and 5 from J; bases not matched to a gene: 8. There are 15 residues in the CDR3. The germline CDR1 and CDR2 sequences are SGHRS and YFSETQ. The CDR3 bases are TGCGCCAGCAGCTGGAACTCACAGGGGGCGACTGAAGCTTTCTTT. It translates to CASSWNSQGATEAFF.

The rearrangement uses TRBV11-3 and TRBJ1-3, with a possible D match to TRBD1 (6 bases). Germline V gives CDR1 SGHNT, CDR2 YENEEA. The CDR3 runs to 14 residues. Deletions cut 5 bases from V and 2 bases from J, with 10 bases between. CDR3 loop: CASSPGTTGNTIYF. The DNA for the CDR3 is TGTGCCAGCAGCCCGGGGACAACTGGAAACACCATATATTTT.

V gene TRBV3-1 (or the pseudogene TRBV3-2) combines with J gene TRBJ1-6; D uncertain. The germline CDR1 and CDR2 sequences are LGHDT and YNNKEL (reference sequence). The CDR3 loop spans 19 amino acids. Trimming left V 0 bases short and J 1 base short, with 16 bases between. The CDR3 loop reads CASSQDLVRVFSYNSPLHF. In DNA form, the CDR3 reads TGTGCCAGCAGCCAAGATCTTGTTCGGGTTTTTTCCTATAATTCACCCCTCCACTTT.

This clone was found a few times. The chain has TRBV5-1 and TRBJ1-2; perhaps TRBD1 as D (5 bases). This CDR3 has 14 residues. The V gene's germline CDR1 is SGHRS and CDR2 YFSETQ. Trimming removed 4 bases at V and 2 bases at J, with 12 bases between. CDR3 amino acids: CASSGRTPNYGYTF. CDR3 nucleotide sequence: TGCGCCAGCAGCGGACGGACACCCAACTATGGCTACACCTTC. Full variable domain (outside the CDR3, taken from reference TRBV5-1 and TRBJ1-2): KAGVTQTPRYLIKTRGQQVTLSCSPISGHRSVSWYQQTPGQGLQFLFEYFSETQRNKGNFPGRFSGRQFSNSRSEMNVSTLELGDSALYLCASSGRTPNYGYTFGSGTRLTVV.

The chain is built from TRBV12-5 and TRBJ2-5, with TRBD2 identical over 11 bases. The CDR3 is made up of 16 amino acids. Trimming took 5 bases from V and 7 from J; bases not matched to a gene: 12. From germline, CDR1 is LGHNT and CDR2 FRNRAP. CDR3 in amino acids: CASGMGLAALEGTQYF. In nucleotides, the CDR3 is TGTGCTAGTGGTATGGGACTAGCGGCTCTTGAGGGGACCCAGTACTTC.

This chain connects TRBV3-1 (or the pseudogene TRBV3-2) to TRBJ1-5; 9 positions agree with TRBD1. Germline V CDR1 and CDR2: LGHDT, YNNKEL (reference sequence). The CDR3 extends over 16 amino acids. Losses at the gene ends were 3 bases for V and 6 bases for J; bases not matched to a gene: 9. The CDR3 nucleotides read TGTGCCAGCAGCCAGGAAACAGGGGGCGGGAGTCAGCCCCAGCATTTT. This gives the protein CASSQETGGGSQPQHF.

V usage is TRBV18 and J usage is TRBJ1-2; 11 nucleotides line up with TRBD1. Germline V gives CDR1 KGHSH, CDR2 LQKENI. The CDR3 sequence is 15 residues long. The ends lost 2 bases at V and 4 bases at J; junction bases unmatched: 3. The CDR3 here is CASSPGGQGGYGYTF. As DNA, the CDR3 is TGTGCCAGCTCACCAGGGGGACAGGGGGGCTATGGCTACACCTTC.

The chain combines TRBV6-6 with TRBJ1-4; D is perhaps TRBD1 (6 bases). The V gene's germline CDR1 is MNHNY and CDR2 SVGAGI (reference sequence). CDR3 length equals 16 residues. Trimming cost V 2 bases and J 6 bases, with 16 bases left between them. The CDR3 DNA follows: TGTGCCAGCAGTTACGCGGGGGGGCCTCCGGATGAAAAACTGTTTTTT. As protein: CASSYAGGPPDEKLFF.

The chain employs TRBV2 and TRBJ2-5; maybe TRBD2 (5 bases). The CDR3 spans 13 residues. The V end lost 7 bases, the J end lost 1 base, and 10 bases lay between the germline ends. CDR1 is SNHLY and CDR2 is FYNNEI in the germline V gene. The CDR3 DNA reads TGTGCCAGCAAGCGGAACAGCCAAGAGACCCAGTACTTC. Residues: CASKRNSQETQYF.

The chain links TRBV27 to TRBJ2-7; TRBD2 is a possible D gene (5 bases). The CDR3 is made up of 13 amino acids. Germline CDR1 reads MNHEY; CDR2 reads SMNVEV (reference sequence). Trimming took off 8 bases at V and 3 bases at J, with 14 bases between the two ends. In nucleotides, the CDR3 is TGTGCCAGCTCCTCTAGCCGCATCTACGAGCAGTACTTC. It yields the protein CASSSSRIYEQYF.

Comments on this clone: The same CDR3 can be traced to other DNA sequences in this sample. The J gene is TRBJ1-2, the V gene TRBV7-3; no definite D call. The length of the CDR3 is 13 residues. V was cut by 2 bases and J by 4 bases, with 8 bases left in between. In germline, CDR1 is SGHTA, CDR2 FQGTGA. DNA for the CDR3: TGTGCCAGCAGCTTACGGTCCGGCTATGGCTACACCTTC. It translates to CASSLRSGYGYTF.

The V and J genes are TRBV25-1 and TRBJ1-2; 9 positions match TRBD1. The CDR3 loop spans 14 amino acids. After removal of 5 bases from V and 8 bases from J, the junction contained 9 bases not matched to a gene. Per germline, CDR1 MGHDK and CDR2 SYGVNS. CDR3 sequence (DNA): TGTGCCAGCAGTACGGGACAGGGCTGGGGAGGCTACACCTTC. Encoded protein: CASSTGQGWGGYTF.

The CDR3 nucleotides read TGTGCCAGCAGAGGGACAGCCTTTGGCGAGCAGTACTTC. Translation gives CASRGTAFGEQYF. The chain uses TRBV27 and TRBJ2-7; 7 bases line up with TRBD1. The CDR3 is 13 residues long. Germline assignment: CDR1 MNHEY and CDR2 SMNVEV (reference sequence). V shed 6 bases and J 6 bases; nucleotides not matched to a gene: 8.

The chain employs TRBV18 and TRBJ1-3; unclear D gene. The CDR3 runs 15 residues. The ends were cut back, 2 bases at V and 0 bases at J, with 8 bases in the middle. Germline assignment: CDR1 KGHSH and CDR2 LQKENI. CDR3 region: CASSPNTGSGNTIYF. CDR3 DNA sequence: TGTGCCAGCTCACCAAACACGGGCTCTGGAAACACCATATATTTT.

This clone was found a few times. CDR3: CASSAGTGNGNQPQHF. The CDR3 coding sequence is TGTGCCAGCAGCGCTGGGACAGGGAACGGCAATCAGCCCCAGCATTTT. This chain links TRBV21-1 with TRBJ1-5; TRBD1 was called by the table and not checked on the DNA. TRBV21-1 is a known pseudogene. This CDR3 contains 16 residues.